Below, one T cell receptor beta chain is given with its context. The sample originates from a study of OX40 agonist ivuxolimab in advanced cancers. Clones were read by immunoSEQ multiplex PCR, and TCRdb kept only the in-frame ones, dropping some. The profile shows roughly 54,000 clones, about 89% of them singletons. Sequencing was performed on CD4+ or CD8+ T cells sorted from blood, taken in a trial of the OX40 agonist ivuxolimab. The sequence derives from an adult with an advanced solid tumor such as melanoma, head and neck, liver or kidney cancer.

CDR3 bases: TGTGCCAGTAGTATAGGGAGCACAGATACGCAGTATTTT. Its translation is CASSIGSTDTQYF. The chain recombines TRBV19 with TRBJ2-3; D uncertain. CDR3 length: 13 residues. Trimming pared 1 base from V and 0 bases from J, leaving 2 bases between. Per germline, CDR1 LNHDA and CDR2 SQIVND (reference sequence).